The T cell receptor beta chain described here comes from a study of blood T cell repertoires in COVID-19. Participants came from about 23 US areas, aged roughly 18 to 95 years. Deletions cut 5 bases from V and 2 bases from J, with 16 bases between. The CDR3 is 14 residues long. Looked up from germline, CDR1 is GTSNPN and CDR2 is SVGIG (reference sequence). This clone was counted a few times. The protocol was immunoSEQ multiplex PCR, while the TCRdb copy is restricted to in-frame clones and leaves out a portion. This table holds roughly 160,000 clones, over 70% found once. The sample taken for sequencing was PBMCs or T cells enriched from blood (not recorded which). The sequence was obtained from a woman aged 35 to 49 with acute COVID-19. V is TRBV30 and J is TRBJ2-7; a possible D gene is TRBD2 (5 bases). The CDR3 nucleotides read TGTGCCTGGTCACTCGGGATGAGTCCCTACGAGCAGTACTTC. Residues: CAWSLGMSPYEQYF.